Listed below are T cell receptor beta chains from one sample, sequenced in a study of cytomegalovirus exposure and HLA in healthy donors. The assay was immunoSEQ multiplex PCR, and TCRdb's table has in-frame clones only and misses some. Its table records 100,000 to 150,000 clones. The sequencing input was PBMCs. Receptors were obtained from a man younger than 35 in good health and CMV-seronegative. The CDR3 runs from the conserved cysteine through the conserved F or W. A D gene is named only where the DNA matches it firmly.

CDR3 protein: CASSWPGEGETQYF; CDR3 DNA: TGTGCCAGCAGCTGGCCCGGGGAGGGGGAGACCCAGTACTTC; D gene: TRBD2; V gene: TRBV5-4; J gene: TRBJ2-5
CDR3 protein: CAWSLSRQASYTF; CDR3 DNA: TGTGCCTGGAGTCTGTCGAGACAGGCGAGCTACACCTTC; D gene: NA; V gene: TRBV30; J gene: TRBJ1-2
CDR3 protein: CAWSVGDRYEQYF; CDR3 DNA: TGTGCCTGGAGTGTAGGGGATAGGTACGAGCAGTACTTC; D gene: NA; V gene: TRBV30; J gene: TRBJ2-7
CDR3 protein: CAWSVLSGGVRGTIYF; CDR3 DNA: TGTGCCTGGAGTGTACTTAGTGGGGGCGTCCGTGGCACCATATATTTT; D gene: NA; V gene: TRBV30; J gene: TRBJ1-3
CDR3 protein: CASSQVSGAGLLNEKLFF; CDR3 DNA: TGTGCCAGCAGCCAAGTGTCCGGAGCCGGTTTACTAAATGAAAAACTGTTTTTT; D gene: NA; V gene: TRBV4-2; J gene: TRBJ1-4
CDR3 protein: CASSLQGEGDEKLFF; CDR3 DNA: TGTGCTAGCAGCTTACAGGGGGAAGGGGATGAAAAACTGTTTTTT; D gene: TRBD1; V gene: TRBV7-7; J gene: TRBJ1-4
CDR3 protein: CASSLIRTGELFF; CDR3 DNA: TGTGCCAGCAGCTTAATCCGGACCGGGGAGCTGTTTTTT; D gene: NA; V gene: TRBV7-2; J gene: TRBJ2-2
CDR3 protein: CASMDWNTEAFF; CDR3 DNA: TGTGCCAGTATGGACTGGAACACTGAAGCTTTCTTT; D gene: NA; V gene: TRBV19; J gene: TRBJ1-1
CDR3 protein: CAWSGKTGGGQPQHF; CDR3 DNA: TGTGCCTGGAGTGGGAAGACAGGGGGCGGACAGCCCCAGCATTTT; D gene: TRBD1; V gene: TRBV30; J gene: TRBJ1-5
CDR3 protein: CASHTPKTGNTEAFF; CDR3 DNA: TGTGCCAGCCATACTCCAAAGACAGGGAACACTGAAGCTTTCTTT; D gene: NA; V gene: TRBV27; J gene: TRBJ1-1
CDR3 protein: CASSLSRVTPVVSYEQYF; CDR3 DNA: TGTGCCAGCAGTTTATCGAGGGTGACCCCTGTCGTCTCGTACGAGCAGTACTTC; D gene: NA; V gene: TRBV27; J gene: TRBJ2-7
CDR3 protein: CASSEANPSGSRADTQYF; CDR3 DNA: TGTGCCAGCAGTGAAGCGAATCCCAGCGGGAGTAGGGCAGATACGCAGTATTTT; D gene: TRBD2; V gene: TRBV6-1; J gene: TRBJ2-3
CDR3 protein: CASSIDNGGRTEAFF; CDR3 DNA: TGTGCCAGTAGTATAGATAACGGGGGGCGGACTGAAGCTTTCTTT; D gene: NA; V gene: TRBV19; J gene: TRBJ1-1
CDR3 protein: CASRIEGQGEQFF; CDR3 DNA: TGTGCCAGCAGAATTGAAGGTCAGGGGGAGCAGTTCTTC; D gene: NA; V gene: TRBV2; J gene: TRBJ2-1
CDR3 protein: CASGLVTTRSLIRGTESGNTIYF; CDR3 DNA: TGTGCTAGTGGTTTGGTCACGACCCGTTCTCTAATTCGCGGTACGGAATCTGGAAACACCATATATTTT; D gene: NA; V gene: TRBV12-5; J gene: TRBJ1-3
CDR3 protein: CASSVGPGGTQYF; CDR3 DNA: TGCGCCAGCAGCGTGGGCCCCGGGGGGACCCAGTACTTC; D gene: NA; V gene: TRBV5-1; J gene: TRBJ2-5
CDR3 protein: CAGGTNTEAFF; CDR3 DNA: TGTGCCGGCGGAACGAACACTGAAGCTTTCTTT; D gene: NA; V gene: TRBV28; J gene: TRBJ1-1
CDR3 protein: CASSKQGNTEAFF; CDR3 DNA: TGTGCCAGTAGTAAACAGGGGAACACTGAAGCTTTCTTT; D gene: NA; V gene: TRBV19; J gene: TRBJ1-1
CDR3 protein: CASSYTGEKLFF; CDR3 DNA: TGTGCCAGCAGTTACACCGGGGAAAAACTGTTTTTT; D gene: NA; V gene: TRBV6-5; J gene: TRBJ1-4
CDR3 protein: CASSQEIINSPLHF; CDR3 DNA: TGTGCCAGCAGCCAAGAAATAATTAATTCACCCCTCCACTTT; D gene: NA; V gene: TRBV14; J gene: TRBJ1-6
CDR3 protein: CSVDLGGTSGISYNEQFF; CDR3 DNA: TGCAGCGTTGACCTTGGGGGGACTAGCGGGATCTCCTACAATGAGCAGTTCTTC; D gene: TRBD2; V gene: TRBV29-1; J gene: TRBJ2-1
CDR3 protein: CASTLAGGNNYGYTF; CDR3 DNA: TGTGCCAGCACCCTCGCGGGAGGCAACAACTATGGCTACACCTTC; D gene: NA; V gene: TRBV11-2; J gene: TRBJ1-2
CDR3 protein: CASSPAGPLAETQYF; CDR3 DNA: TGTGCCAGCAGCCCCGCGGGGCCCTTGGCGGAGACCCAGTACTTC; D gene: NA; V gene: TRBV14; J gene: TRBJ2-5